Shown below are 11 T cell receptor beta chains from a single sample sequenced in a study of blood T cell repertoires in COVID-19. Generated by immunoSEQ multiplex PCR, the TCRdb table keeps only in-frame clones and is missing some. The sample records 200,000 to 250,000 clones, under 90% being singletons. Material for sequencing was peripheral blood. These receptor sequences come from a man aged 55 to 70 who had recovered from COVID-19.

In its sample, this clone was seen a few times. The chain links TRBV19 to TRBJ1-1; D is unresolved. CDR3 size: 13 residues. Per germline, CDR1 LNHDA and CDR2 SQIVND (reference sequence). V was cut by 7 bases and J by 1 base, with 10 bases left in between. In DNA, the CDR3 is TGTGCCAGTAAACGCGGTACGAACACTGAAGCTTTCTTT. Translating gives CASKRGTNTEAFF. The variable domain in full, with the rest retrieved from reference TRBV19 and TRBJ1-1, is DGGITQSPKYLFRKEGQNVTLSCEQNLNHDAMYWYRQDPGQGLRLIYYSQIVNDFQKGDIAEGYSVSREKKESFPLTVTSAQKNPTAFYLCASKRGTNTEAFFGQGTRLTVV.

The chain recombines TRBV11-1 with TRBJ2-1, with a tentative D call TRBD2 (5 bases). CDR3 length equals 15 residues. The V end lost 1 base, the J end lost 12 bases, and 19 bases lay between the germline ends. Germline CDR1 reads SGHAT; CDR2 reads FQDESV (reference sequence). CDR3 sequence: CASSLVPAEKGGQFF. CDR3 DNA sequence: TGTGCCAGCAGCTTAGTCCCAGCGGAAAAAGGAGGGCAGTTCTTC. Filled out from reference TRBV11-1 and TRBJ2-1, the complete variable domain reads EAEVAQSPRYKITEKSQAVAFWCDPISGHATLYWYRQILGQGPELLVQFQDESVVDDSQLPKDRFSAERLKGVDSTLKIQPAELGDSAMYLCASSLVPAEKGGQFFGPGTRLTVL.

The chain has TRBV28 and TRBJ1-1; D possibly corresponds to TRBD1 (6 bases). The CDR3 covers 15 residues. V was clipped by 3 bases and J by 3 bases, with 14 bases between them. The germline gives CDR1 MDHEN, CDR2 SYDVKM. This CDR3 reads CASSFLTGRDTEAFF. Written as DNA, the CDR3 is TGTGCCAGCAGTTTCCTAACAGGGAGAGACACTGAAGCTTTCTTT.

This clone occurred once. The chain has TRBV5-6 and TRBJ1-4, with D tentatively TRBD1 (6 bases). This CDR3 contains 15 residues. The V end was cut by 2 bases, the J end by 4 bases, with 12 bases between. The germline gives CDR1 SGHDT, CDR2 YYEEEE. CDR3 bases: TGTGCCAGCAGCTTATTGGACAGACTTAATGAAAAACTGTTTTTT. Translation gives CASSLLDRLNEKLFF.

This chain uses TRBV15 with TRBJ1-5; tentatively, D is TRBD1 (6 bases). Trimming cost V 5 bases and J 2 bases, with 16 bases left between them. CDR1 is LNHNV, CDR2 YYDKDF, per germline (reference sequence). CDR3 length: 16 amino acids. The CDR3 protein is CATSAQQGLRNQPQHF. DNA for the CDR3: TGTGCCACCAGCGCGCAGCAGGGGTTGCGCAATCAGCCCCAGCATTTT.

The rearrangement uses TRBV7-2 and TRBJ2-1, with 7 bases matching TRBD1. Trimming at V came to 5 bases and at J to 3 bases, leaving 7 bases not matched to a gene. The CDR3 spans 15 residues. Germline CDR1 is SGHTA and CDR2 is FQGNSA. This chain's CDR3 is CASSADRAIYNEQFF. CDR3 sequence (DNA): TGTGCCAGCAGCGCCGACAGGGCCATCTACAATGAGCAGTTCTTC.

This clone was counted once. The chain recombines TRBV6-1 with TRBJ2-7, with a tentative D call TRBD2 (7 bases). Germline lookup yields CDR1 MNHNS and CDR2 SASEGT. The CDR3 runs 14 residues. V was shortened by 0 bases and J by 6 bases, with 12 bases between the two germline ends. CDR3 in amino acids: CASSEAGGALEQYF. In DNA form, the CDR3 reads TGTGCCAGCAGTGAAGCGGGGGGGGCGCTCGAGCAGTACTTC.

In this sample, this clone turned up once. The CDR3 protein is CASSEGRGGIDTQYF. CDR3 DNA: TGTGCCAGCAGCGAGGGGCGGGGGGGGATTGATACGCAGTATTTT. The chain links TRBV5-4 to TRBJ2-3, with 9 bases fitting TRBD2. With 4 bases clipped from V and 6 bases from J, the junction kept 9 bases outside the gene matches. Germline CDR1 and CDR2: SGHNT and YYREEE (reference sequence). The CDR3 extends over 15 amino acids.

The chain uses TRBV24-1 and TRBJ2-5; 8 bases are a match to TRBD1. This CDR3 contains 16 residues. J was trimmed by 3 bases and V by 2 bases; bases with no gene match: 7. The germline V gene has CDR1 KGHDR and CDR2 SFDVKD. Here the CDR3 DNA reads TGTGCCACCAGTGATTCCGGACAGGGTTCGAAAGAGACCCAGTACTTC. Translated, it gives CATSDSGQGSKETQYF.

The chain employs TRBV11-2 and TRBJ2-7, with 7 bases identical to TRBD1. The germline gives CDR1 SGHAT, CDR2 FQNNGV. The CDR3 totals 16 residues. V shed 5 bases and J 2 bases; nucleotides not matched to a gene: 12. Here the CDR3 reads CASSLSGTEQTYEQYF. CDR3 coding DNA: TGTGCCAGCAGCCTTTCCGGGACAGAGCAAACCTACGAGCAGTACTTC.

The J gene is TRBJ1-6, the V gene TRBV27, with D possibly matching TRBD1 (6 bases). The CDR3 is 16 amino acids. Trimming took off 2 bases at V and 8 bases at J, with 16 bases between the two ends. Germline CDR1 MNHEY, CDR2 SMNVEV (reference sequence). This CDR3 is CASSLRVQGSDSPLHF. The CDR3 DNA follows: TGTGCCAGCAGTTTAAGGGTCCAGGGGTCGGATTCACCCCTCCACTTT.